This entry lists 27 T cell receptor beta chains sequenced from one sample in a study of shared clonotypes between healthy human individuals. Some clones are missing from TCRdb's copy, which holds only in-frame ones; the method was immunoSEQ multiplex PCR. The table records millions of clones, about 93% of them present only once. Naivety among CD8 cells was defined by CD45RO negativity and positive CCR7 selection, thereby excluding terminally differentiated effector memory CD45RA+ cells. Sequencing was performed on naive CD8+ T cells from PBMCs. The receptors originated from a man in his late teens or twenties in good health. Some clones in this sample may be carry-over from other donors' samples.

The V call is TRBV9, the J call TRBJ2-5, with TRBD1 matching over 7 bases. The CDR3 consists of 14 residues. The V gene's germline CDR1 is SGDLS and CDR2 YYNGEE. The J segment lost 2 bases and the V segment lost 4 bases, leaving 5 bases of the junction unmatched. CDR3 nucleotide sequence: TGTGCCAGCAGCCCACCGGGACAGCAAGAGACCCAGTACTTC. It yields the protein CASSPPGQQETQYF.

The V gene is TRBV7-9, the J gene TRBJ1-5; 7 bases match TRBD1. This CDR3 region has 17 residues. Germline CDR1 and CDR2: SEHNR and FQNEAQ (reference sequence). V shed 4 bases and J 0 bases; nucleotides not matched to a gene: 9. The DNA of the CDR3 is TGTGCCAGCAGCTCGATTAAAGGGACAGATAGCAATCAGCCCCAGCATTTT. This encodes CASSSIKGTDSNQPQHF.

Remarks on this clone: Additional DNA sequences in this sample encode the identical CDR3. The V call is TRBV9, the J call TRBJ2-2; a weak D match, TRBD1 (6 bases). Germline lookup yields CDR1 SGDLS and CDR2 YYNGEE. The CDR3 spans 13 residues. V lost 4 bases and J 4 bases, leaving 8 bases between the germline ends. The CDR3 loop reads CASSRGGTGELFF. The CDR3 region has the DNA TGTGCCAGCAGCCGAGGGGGCACCGGGGAGCTGTTTTTT.

The gene calls are TRBV27 and TRBJ1-1; TRBD1 might be the D (6 bases). The CDR3 consists of 15 residues. Looked up from germline, CDR1 is MNHEY and CDR2 is SMNVEV (reference sequence). V was shortened by 3 bases and J by 3 bases, with 14 bases between the two germline ends. CDR3 residues: CASSFRGGEDTEAFF. The CDR3 bases are TGTGCCAGCAGTTTCCGAGGGGGGGAGGACACTGAAGCTTTCTTT.

The chain links TRBV9 to TRBJ2-1, with D possibly TRBD1 on 6 matching bases. The V end lost 3 bases, the J end lost 0 bases, and 13 bases lay between the germline ends. The CDR3 is 16 residues long. Germline lookup yields CDR1 SGDLS and CDR2 YYNGEE. For the CDR3, the DNA is TGTGCCAGCAGCGCTCGACGGACAGACTCCTACAATGAGCAGTTCTTC. Translated, it gives CASSARRTDSYNEQFF.

The chain recombines TRBV6-4 with TRBJ1-2; D is perhaps TRBD1 (5 bases). Germline V gene data show CDR1 as MRHNA and CDR2 as SNTAGT. V was shortened by 0 bases and J by 5 bases, with 13 bases between the two germline ends. There are 15 residues in the CDR3. The CDR3 DNA reads TGTGCCAGCAGTGACTCTCCACAGGCCGGTTATGGCTACACCTTC. It is translated as CASSDSPQAGYGYTF.

The chain combines TRBV19 with TRBJ1-5; 7 nucleotides line up with TRBD1. The CDR3 has 14 residues. V lost 8 bases and J lost 8; bases outside the gene matches: 12. Germline CDR1 reads LNHDA; CDR2 reads SQIVND (reference sequence). CDR3 in DNA: TGTGCCAGTGCCAGGGGGGGGCGGTGGGAGCCCCAGCATTTT. It yields the protein CASARGGRWEPQHF.

The V and J genes are TRBV7-3 and TRBJ2-1, with D unresolved. V was shortened by 5 bases and J by 4 bases, with 18 bases between the two germline ends. Germline CDR1 SGHTA, CDR2 FQGTGA. The CDR3 is 16 residues long. The CDR3 DNA sequence: TGTGCCAGCAGCCACGACCCCTTGGTCGGATACAATGAGCAGTTCTTC. Protein product: CASSHDPLVGYNEQFF. The full variable domain, its missing parts supplied by reference TRBV7-3 and TRBJ2-1, is GAGVSQTPSNKVTEKGKYVELRCDPISGHTALYWYRQSLGQGPEFLIYFQGTGAADDSGLPNDRFFAVRPEGSVSTLKIQRTERGDSAVYLCASSHDPLVGYNEQFFGPGTRLTVL.

Note on this clone: Other DNA sequences from this sample encode an identical CDR3 as well. This chain joins TRBV7-9 and TRBJ1-5, with a weak D call TRBD1 (6 bases). Looked up from germline, CDR1 is SEHNR and CDR2 is FQNEAQ (reference sequence). Between the trimmed V and J ends, which lost 5 bases and 0 bases, there was a span of 11 bases. CDR3 length: 15 amino acids. CDR3 sequence (DNA): TGTGCCAGCAGCCCAGGACAGTATAGCAATCAGCCCCAGCATTTT. This translates into CASSPGQYSNQPQHF.

This chain links TRBV28 with TRBJ2-5, with no clear D. The V gene's germline CDR1 is MDHEN and CDR2 SYDVKM. V was pared by 4 bases and J by 1 base, with 19 bases between. The CDR3 covers 17 residues. CDR3 sequence reads: CASSSPGVPPLQETQYF. For the CDR3, the DNA is TGTGCCAGCAGTTCCCCTGGGGTACCCCCTCTCCAAGAGACCCAGTACTTC.

This clone has just a few counts. The V call is TRBV9, the J call TRBJ2-2; a weak D match, TRBD2 (6 bases). Germline CDR1 is SGDLS and CDR2 is YYNGEE. Trimming removed 3 bases at V and 3 bases at J, with 15 bases between. The CDR3 contains 16 residues. The CDR3 DNA reads TGTGCCAGCAGCGCGGGACTCCTCTCGTACACCGGGGAGCTGTTTTTT. This translates into CASSAGLLSYTGELFF.

The V call is TRBV27, the J call TRBJ2-1, with 7 bases that match TRBD1. The CDR3 consists of 16 residues. Germline V gene lookup returns CDR1 MNHEY and CDR2 SMNVEV (reference sequence). The V segment lost 5 bases and the J segment 5 bases; nucleotides outside the gene matches: 12. CDR3 nucleotide sequence: TGTGCCAGCAGTCCCTCTACCGGGGACAGAGACAATGAGCAGTTCTTC. Its translation is CASSPSTGDRDNEQFF.

The genes are TRBV7-8 and TRBJ2-7; D perhaps matches TRBD1 (6 bases). Germline V lookup: CDR1 SGHVS, CDR2 FQNEAQ. The CDR3 totals 13 residues. V lost 4 bases, J lost 3 bases, and 10 bases lay in between. In nucleotides, the CDR3 is TGTGCCAGCAGCTCCCGGGACAACTACGAGCAGTACTTC. This codes for CASSSRDNYEQYF.

The CDR3 spells CASRDGQVRQFF. Here the CDR3 DNA reads TGTGCCAGCAGGGACGGACAGGTCCGACAGTTCTTC. The rearrangement links TRBV2 to TRBJ2-1, with 7 bases lining up with TRBD1. The CDR3 is 12 amino acids. After removal of 6 bases from V and 13 bases from J, the junction contained 9 bases not matched to a gene. Germline V CDR1 and CDR2: SNHLY, FYNNEI. Drawing the rest from reference TRBV2 and TRBJ2-1, the complete variable domain is EPEVTQTPSHQVTQMGQEVILRCVPISNHLYFYWYRQILGQKVEFLVSFYNNEISEKSEIFDDQFSVERPDGSNFTLKIRSTKLEDSAMYFCASRDGQVRQFFGPGTRLTVL.

Concerning this clone: At the DNA level, this CDR3 is encoded by other sequences in the same sample as well. The rearrangement links TRBV5-4 to TRBJ1-1; no clear D. Germline lookup yields CDR1 SGHNT and CDR2 YYREEE (reference sequence). V was clipped by 2 bases and J by 2 bases, with 4 bases between them. The CDR3 consists of 12 residues. The CDR3 sequence is CASSLSNTEAFF. The CDR3 DNA reads TGTGCCAGCAGCTTAAGTAACACTGAAGCTTTCTTT.

The chain uses TRBV25-1 and TRBJ2-3; TRBD1 might be the D (5 bases). The CDR3 runs 12 residues. Germline values: CDR1 MGHDK, CDR2 SYGVNS. Trimming stripped 8 bases from V and 4 bases from J, with 10 bases between. The CDR3 nucleotides are TGTGCCAGCTCTATAGGGGCAGATACGCAGTATTTT. Translation gives CASSIGADTQYF.

The V and J genes are TRBV9 and TRBJ2-7; 10 nucleotides match TRBD2. Trimming at V came to 3 bases and at J to 1 base, leaving 4 bases not matched to a gene. This CDR3 contains 15 residues. The germline V gene has CDR1 SGDLS and CDR2 YYNGEE. The CDR3 loop reads CASSGSGRSSYEQYF. CDR3 coding DNA: TGTGCCAGCAGCGGTAGCGGGAGGAGTTCCTACGAGCAGTACTTC. Full variable domain (rest looked up from reference TRBV9 and TRBJ2-7): DSGVTQTPKHLITATGQRVTLRCSPRSGDLSVYWYQQSLDQGLQFLIQYYNGEERAKGNILERFSAQQFPDLHSELNLSSLELGDSALYFCASSGSGRSSYEQYFGPGTRLTVT.

This clone was picked up one time. The identical CDR3 is also encoded by other nucleotide sequences in the sample. The gene calls are TRBV28 and TRBJ1-1; the D gene is possibly TRBD1 (5 bases). V dropped 3 bases and J dropped 7 bases, with 6 bases sitting between them. Germline V gene data show CDR1 as MDHEN and CDR2 as SYDVKM. CDR3 length: 11 amino acids. The CDR3 loop is CASSFGGEAFF. The CDR3, as DNA: TGTGCCAGCAGTTTCGGGGGTGAAGCTTTCTTT.

The chain has TRBV5-4 and TRBJ2-7, with 9 bases lining up with TRBD2. Germline V gene sequence: CDR1 SGHNT, CDR2 YYREEE (reference sequence). Trimming cost V 4 bases and J 6 bases; bases outside gene matches: 11. The CDR3 has 15 amino acids. The CDR3 DNA sequence: TGTGCCAGCAGCGGAGCGCGGGAGGGCCCCTCCGAGCAGTACTTC. Translating gives CASSGAREGPSEQYF.

In the case of this clone: At the DNA level, this CDR3 is encoded by other sequences in the same sample as well. The J gene is TRBJ2-7, the V gene TRBV11-2; D is unclear. The CDR3 length is 12 residues. The ends were cut back, 1 base at V and 4 bases at J, with 5 bases in the middle. Germline CDR1 SGHAT, CDR2 FQNNGV. CDR3 region: CASSLVGYEQYF. Here the CDR3 DNA reads TGTGCCAGCAGCTTAGTGGGGTACGAGCAGTACTTC.

The chain has TRBV27 and TRBJ2-7; D is undetermined. The germline V gene has CDR1 MNHEY and CDR2 SMNVEV (reference sequence). Deletions cut 3 bases from V and 1 base from J, with 13 bases between. There are 15 residues in the CDR3. The DNA for the CDR3 is TGTGCCAGCAGTTTGTTAAGGAAACAGTCCTACGAGCAGTACTTC. Translating gives CASSLLRKQSYEQYF.

This clone was detected once. The chain combines TRBV5-6 with TRBJ1-5; D unclear. This CDR3 spans 12 amino acids. V dropped 4 bases and J dropped 10 bases, with 12 bases sitting between them. Per germline, CDR1 SGHDT and CDR2 YYEEEE. Here the CDR3 DNA reads TGTGCCAGCAGCCCGCGGAGCGGACCCCAGCATTTT. Protein sequence: CASSPRSGPQHF.

The chain joins TRBV6-5 to TRBJ2-7; the match to TRBD1 covers 7 bases. Looked up from germline, CDR1 is MNHEY and CDR2 is SVGAGI. The CDR3 covers 14 residues. V lost 0 bases to trimming and J lost 6 bases; unmatched junction nucleotides: 5. CDR3: CASSYSKGGAEQYF. As DNA, the CDR3 is TGTGCCAGCAGTTACTCGAAAGGGGGCGCCGAGCAGTACTTC.

The V call is TRBV7-9, the J call TRBJ1-1; 7 bases line up with TRBD1. Trimming removed 5 bases from V and 4 bases from J; junction bases left unmatched: 10. CDR1 and CDR2 from the germline V gene are SEHNR and FQNEAQ (reference sequence). The CDR3 sequence is 15 residues long. For the CDR3, the DNA is TGTGCCAGCAGCCCTACAGGGGCCAGGGGCACTGAAGCTTTCTTT. This translates into CASSPTGARGTEAFF.

This clone has just a few counts. The chain links TRBV2 to TRBJ1-1, with D maybe TRBD1 (5 bases). The V gene lost 3 bases and the J gene lost 8 bases, with 13 bases spanning the gap. The CDR3 loop spans 13 amino acids. CDR1 is SNHLY and CDR2 is FYNNEI in the germline V gene. Here the CDR3 DNA reads TGTGCCAGCAGTGATTGGGACCCAGGGGAAGCTTTCTTT. This sequence encodes CASSDWDPGEAFF.

The genes are TRBV29-1 and TRBJ2-7; possible D gene TRBD2, 5 bases. Germline lookup yields CDR1 SQVTM and CDR2 ANQGSEA. The CDR3 length is 14 residues. Trimming cost V 6 bases and J 0 bases, with 15 bases left between them. CDR3 sequence reads: CSVLGGSVSYEQYF. The CDR3 nucleotides read TGCAGCGTCCTAGGCGGGTCAGTCTCCTACGAGCAGTACTTC.

This sequence joins TRBV25-1 and TRBJ1-1, with D possibly matching TRBD1 (6 bases). The V end was cut by 1 base, the J end by 4 bases, with 7 bases between. Germline lookup yields CDR1 MGHDK and CDR2 SYGVNS. The CDR3 runs 13 residues. DNA for the CDR3: TGTGCCAGCAGTGAATTAGGGGGCACTGAAGCTTTCTTT. Protein product: CASSELGGTEAFF.